These 4 T cell receptor beta chains came from one sample sequenced in a study of T cells after yellow fever vaccination (dated 2019 in TCRdb). According to the study, the label for this sample's treatment or condition signals: live attenuated yellow fever vaccine strain. Libraries were made using 5' RACE. The run used an Illumina NovaSeq 6000. TCRdb's own reprocessing of the public reads used fastp at Q25 and MiXCR and kept productive beta chains. Identical CDR3 proteins give one entry, which carries the most common genes and DNA. Recorded for this sample are a few hundred thousand distinct CDR3 sequences; about 4% of them occurred a single time. 20% to 25% of the sample belongs to the ten largest clones. Source: PBMCs, taken 5 days after the yellow fever booster vaccination. These receptors originate from a man aged 18-30 years who received the YFV17D yellow fever vaccine.

This clonotype occurred a few times. The chain combines TRBV2 with TRBJ2-5, with D perhaps TRBD2 (7 bases). The CDR3 is 15 residues long. Germline V lookup: CDR1 SNHLY, CDR2 FYNNEI. Trimming left V 7 bases short and J 4 bases short, with 19 bases between. DNA of the CDR3: TGTGCCAGCAATAATCGCGGGGGCCGAGGAGAGACCCAGTACTTC. It is translated as CASNNRGGRGETQYF.

The chain links TRBV29-1 to TRBJ1-2, with 7 nucleotides matching TRBD1. V gave up 6 bases and J gave up 8 bases; unmatched junction bases: 12. This CDR3 has 13 residues. Germline lookup yields CDR1 SQVTM and CDR2 ANQGSEA. The CDR3 DNA follows: TGCAGCGTAGCAGACAGGGCGATGTTAGGCTACACCTTC. This gives the protein CSVADRAMLGYTF.

This clonotype has at least ten counts. V and J are TRBV10-3 and TRBJ2-5; 9 bases agree with TRBD1. Germline CDR1 ENHRY, CDR2 SYGVKD. The CDR3 contains 14 residues. The J segment lost 4 bases and the V segment lost 6 bases, leaving 6 bases of the junction unmatched. The CDR3 protein is CAISGQGQSETQYF. CDR3 DNA sequence: TGTGCCATCAGCGGACAGGGGCAATCAGAGACCCAGTACTTC.

In this sample, this clonotype turned up many times. V is TRBV5-1 and J is TRBJ2-5; 7 bases match TRBD1. The CDR3 sequence is 14 residues long. CDR1 is SGHRS and CDR2 is YFSETQ in the germline V gene. The ends lost 0 bases at V and 5 bases at J; junction bases unmatched: 4. The CDR3 loop reads CASSLGGGAETQYF. The CDR3 DNA is TGCGCCAGCAGCTTGGGAGGGGGCGCGGAGACCCAGTACTTC.